This TCR beta chain derives from a study of OX40 agonist ivuxolimab in advanced cancers. Here immunoSEQ multiplex PCR was the method, and the copy in TCRdb shows in-frame clones only, minus some. The table lists some 66,000 clones, roughly 85% of them singletons. CDR3 length: 18 residues. The chain joins TRBV21-1 to TRBJ2-3. TRBV21-1 represents a pseudogene. This clonotype was obtained from an adult with an advanced solid tumor such as melanoma, head and neck, liver or kidney cancer. The starting material was CD4+ or CD8+ T cells sorted from blood, obtained in a trial of the OX40 agonist ivuxolimab. CDR3: CASSKVGQNNRGTDTQYF. The CDR3 coding sequence is TGTGCCAGCAGCAAAGTAGGGCAGAACAACCGGGGCACAGATACGCAGTATTTT.